Below, 30 T cell receptor beta chains from the same sample are listed, as sequenced in a study of cytomegalovirus exposure and HLA in healthy donors. Use of 60 Vbeta and 13 Jbeta primers characterized the PCR. The assay was immunoSEQ multiplex PCR, and TCRdb's table has in-frame clones only and misses some. The sample holds some 91,000 clones, more than 55% seen once. The specimen was PBMCs. These receptors all come from a human donor in good health.

The chain couples TRBV28 to TRBJ2-4, with D tentatively TRBD1 (6 bases). Per the germline V gene, CDR1 is MDHEN and CDR2 is SYDVKM. V was cut by 6 bases and J by 8 bases, with 11 bases left in between. This CDR3 is 12 amino acids long. The CDR3 DNA follows: TGTGCCAGCAGCCACAGGGTGGACATTCAGTACTTC. Its protein product is CASSHRVDIQYF.

This chain connects TRBV6-4 to TRBJ2-5; 12 bases align to TRBD2. The CDR3 contains 15 residues. The V gene end was trimmed by 9 bases and the J gene end by 4 bases; junction bases not matched to a gene: 9. Germline V gene lookup returns CDR1 MRHNA and CDR2 SNTAGT. The CDR3, as DNA: TGTGCCAGAACCTCCGGACTAGCGGGGTCAGAGACCCAGTACTTC. Its translation: CARTSGLAGSETQYF.

This clone was detected a few times. V and J are TRBV6-4 and TRBJ1-5, with TRBD1 identical over 12 bases. Germline CDR1 and CDR2: MRHNA and SNTAGT. The junction had 5 bases not matched to a gene; V was cut back by 2 bases and J by 0 bases. This CDR3 comprises 18 residues. CDR3 sequence reads: CASSDIGTGGYSNQPQHF. The CDR3 nucleotides read TGTGCCAGCAGTGACATTGGGACAGGGGGCTATAGCAATCAGCCCCAGCATTTT.

The CDR3 loop is CASRHGGAGNTEAFF. The CDR3 DNA sequence: TGTGCCAGCAGGCACGGGGGGGCGGGCAACACTGAAGCTTTCTTT. The chain is built from TRBV5-6 and TRBJ1-1; a weak D match, TRBD1 (6 bases). This CDR3 is 15 amino acids long. CDR1 SGHDT and CDR2 YYEEEE come from the germline V gene. The V end was cut by 5 bases, the J end by 2 bases, with 16 bases between.

This clone was seen more than once but under ten times. The V call is TRBV6-1, the J call TRBJ2-2; the match to TRBD1 covers 11 bases. Germline V gene sequence: CDR1 MNHNS, CDR2 SASEGT. The length of the CDR3 is 15 residues. V lost 3 bases and J lost 6; bases outside the gene matches: 3. CDR3 region: CASSEGQGDPGELFF. The CDR3 DNA reads as TGTGCCAGCAGTGAGGGACAGGGGGATCCCGGGGAGCTGTTTTTT.

V and J are TRBV5-4 and TRBJ2-5; 7 positions agree with TRBD2. The CDR3 runs to 14 residues. With 4 bases clipped from V and 5 bases from J, the junction kept 8 bases outside the gene matches. Germline CDR1 and CDR2: SGHNT and YYREEE (reference sequence). Here the CDR3 DNA reads TGTGCCAGCAGCCCCGGATCTAGCGGTGAGACCCAGTACTTC. This encodes CASSPGSSGETQYF.

The V call is TRBV5-5, the J call TRBJ1-5; D unclear. Germline CDR1 is SGHKS and CDR2 is YYEKEE (reference sequence). The CDR3 spans 13 residues. V was trimmed by 2 bases and J by 6 bases, leaving 9 bases between them. CDR3 DNA sequence: TGTGCCAGCAGCTTCCGGGGTACTCAGCCCCAGCATTTT. Protein product: CASSFRGTQPQHF. Full variable domain (missing parts from reference TRBV5-5 and TRBJ1-5): DAGVTQSPTHLIKTRGQQVTLRCSPISGHKSVSWYQQVLGQGPQFIFQYYEKEERGRGNFPDRFSARQFPNYSSELNVNALLLGDSALYLCASSFRGTQPQHFGDGTRLSIL.

The chain employs TRBV6-1 and TRBJ1-1, with 8 bases lining up with TRBD1. V lost 8 bases and J lost 6; bases outside the gene matches: 11. From germline, CDR1 is MNHNS and CDR2 SASEGT. The CDR3 length is 14 residues. CDR3 sequence: CASETGVLYPEAFF. DNA of the CDR3: TGTGCCAGCGAGACAGGGGTCCTGTACCCTGAAGCTTTCTTT.

This chain connects TRBV7-9 to TRBJ2-5; the D gene is possibly TRBD1 (5 bases). V was cut by 4 bases and J by 0 bases, with 9 bases left in between. The CDR3 spans 14 residues. Germline-derived CDR1 and CDR2 are SEHNR and FQNEAQ (reference sequence). CDR3 protein: CASSSRQYQETQYF. For the CDR3, the DNA is TGTGCCAGCAGCTCCCGACAGTACCAAGAGACCCAGTACTTC.

This clone has a handful of counts. The V gene is TRBV5-3, the J gene TRBJ1-2, with a weak D call TRBD1 (5 bases). TRBV5-3 is flagged as an ORF with uncertain function. Trimming took off 0 bases at V and 5 bases at J, with 29 bases between the two ends. The CDR3 contains 20 residues. In DNA, the CDR3 is TGTGCCAGAAGCTTGGTGGGGCGCCCCGGGGGGAAAACTCTCACTTATGGCTACACCTTC. Translating it yields CARSLVGRPGGKTLTYGYTF.

The chain joins TRBV11-3 to TRBJ2-5; the match to TRBD1 covers 7 bases. Germline loops: CDR1 SGHNT, CDR2 YENEEA. CDR3 size: 14 residues. Unmatched junction bases numbered 4, after V lost 4 bases and J lost 2 bases. In DNA, the CDR3 is TGTGCCAGCAGCTCCGGCAGGGGGCAAGAGACCCAGTACTTC. As protein: CASSSGRGQETQYF.

The chain links TRBV27 to TRBJ1-6; 7 bases are shared with TRBD1. The trim removed 5 bases at V and 5 bases at J, leaving 12 bases unmatched. This CDR3 has 17 amino acids. The germline gives CDR1 MNHEY, CDR2 SMNVEV (reference sequence). CDR3 protein: CASSPPRWDRHNSPLHF. The CDR3 DNA reads TGTGCCAGCAGTCCGCCTCGTTGGGACAGACATAATTCACCCCTCCACTTT.

This clone has more than one count but fewer than ten. The chain is built from TRBV4-1 and TRBJ2-2, with no clear D. The CDR3 extends over 14 amino acids. Trimming pared 1 base from V and 4 bases from J, leaving 7 bases between. Germline-derived CDR1 and CDR2 are MGHRA and YSYEKL. The CDR3 sequence is CASSQGHGTGELFF. The CDR3 DNA follows: TGCGCCAGCAGCCAAGGGCATGGCACCGGGGAGCTGTTTTTT.

This clone was recorded a few times. The chain uses TRBV15 and TRBJ2-7; the match to TRBD2 covers 8 bases. The V segment lost 4 bases and the J segment 4 bases; nucleotides outside the gene matches: 6. Germline V gives CDR1 LNHNV, CDR2 YYDKDF (reference sequence). The CDR3 totals 14 residues. The CDR3 here is CATSKGTRVYEQYF. The CDR3 nucleotides read TGTGCCACCAGCAAAGGGACTAGAGTTTACGAGCAGTACTTC.

This clone was observed a single time. The V gene is TRBV5-1, the J gene TRBJ2-1; 8 positions match TRBD2. This CDR3 contains 15 residues. CDR1 is SGHRS, CDR2 YFSETQ, per germline. Unmatched junction bases numbered 7, after V lost 2 bases and J lost 6 bases. CDR3 residues: CASSLSGAGGNEQFF. CDR3 DNA sequence: TGCGCCAGCAGCTTATCAGGGGCGGGGGGCAATGAGCAGTTCTTC. Full variable domain (missing parts from reference TRBV5-1 and TRBJ2-1): KAGVTQTPRYLIKTRGQQVTLSCSPISGHRSVSWYQQTPGQGLQFLFEYFSETQRNKGNFPGRFSGRQFSNSRSEMNVSTLELGDSALYLCASSLSGAGGNEQFFGPGTRLTVL.

This chain uses TRBV5-6 with TRBJ1-1; no firm D call. Germline CDR1 is SGHDT and CDR2 is YYEEEE. Trimming removed 5 bases from V and 0 bases from J, with 11 bases in between. The CDR3 length is 14 residues. The CDR3 region has the DNA TGTGCCAGCAGGTCCGTGGGCGTGAACACTGAAGCTTTCTTT. It yields the protein CASRSVGVNTEAFF.

This clone is a singleton in its sample. The V gene is TRBV5-1, the J gene TRBJ2-2, with D hard to call. This CDR3 spans 16 amino acids. Germline V gene data show CDR1 as SGHRS and CDR2 as YFSETQ. V lost 1 base and J lost 4, with 14 bases in between. CDR3 sequence (DNA): TGCGCCAGCAGCTTGATCTCACACCCGTCCACCGGGGAGCTGTTTTTT. Amino acid sequence: CASSLISHPSTGELFF.

This clone showed up just a few times. The V call is TRBV11-3, the J call TRBJ2-7; possibly TRBD1 for D (5 bases). Germline V gene sequence: CDR1 SGHNT, CDR2 YENEEA. V lost 1 base and J lost 2, with 9 bases in between. The CDR3 is 14 amino acids. CDR3 bases: TGTGCCAGCAGCTTAGGGGGCTGGGCCTACGAGCAGTACTTC. It is translated as CASSLGGWAYEQYF.

This chain joins TRBV5-1 and TRBJ1-2, with TRBD1 as a possible D gene (6 bases). The germline V gene encodes CDR1 SGHRS and CDR2 YFSETQ. V dropped 3 bases and J dropped 8 bases, with 11 bases sitting between them. The CDR3 extends over 12 amino acids. The CDR3 region is CASSSNRDGYTF. In DNA, the CDR3 is TGCGCCAGCAGCTCGAACAGGGACGGCTACACCTTC.

This clone was seen a few times. V and J are TRBV30 and TRBJ1-6; D perhaps matches TRBD1 (6 bases). This CDR3 spans 14 amino acids. The germline V and J ends were trimmed by 3 bases and 9 bases, with 15 bases remaining between them. Per germline, CDR1 GTSNPN and CDR2 SVGIG (reference sequence). The CDR3 DNA reads TGTGCCTGGAGCGCAGGACAGTCCAGTTCACCCCTCCACTTT. The encoded protein is CAWSAGQSSSPLHF.

This sequence joins TRBV18 and TRBJ2-5; TRBD2 is a possible D gene (5 bases). V dropped 0 bases and J dropped 5 bases, with 10 bases sitting between them. This CDR3 comprises 14 residues. Germline V gene sequence: CDR1 KGHSH, CDR2 LQKENI. CDR3: CASSPPGSGETQYF. The CDR3 DNA reads TGTGCCAGCTCACCACCAGGGAGTGGGGAGACCCAGTACTTC.

The V call is TRBV9, the J call TRBJ1-3; weak D call: TRBD1 (5 bases). The V gene's germline CDR1 is SGDLS and CDR2 YYNGEE. There are 16 residues in the CDR3. Trimming took off 4 bases at V and 0 bases at J, with 14 bases between the two ends. In nucleotides, the CDR3 is TGTGCCAGCAGCCCTGAAGGGGCGTACTCTGGAAACACCATATATTTT. Translation gives CASSPEGAYSGNTIYF.

This sequence joins TRBV7-9 and TRBJ1-1, with D tentatively TRBD1 (5 bases). V shed 5 bases and J shed 3 bases, with 16 bases lying between them. CDR1 and CDR2 (germline): SEHNR, FQNEAQ (reference sequence). The CDR3 sequence is 15 residues long. Written as DNA, the CDR3 is TGTGCCAGCAGCGGACATCCTGTGGCGGACACTGAAGCTTTCTTT. This encodes CASSGHPVADTEAFF.

The chain is built from TRBV9 and TRBJ1-1, with D possibly matching TRBD1 (5 bases). The CDR3 consists of 14 residues. The V and J ends lost 2 bases and 4 bases respectively, with 12 bases between them. In germline, CDR1 is SGDLS, CDR2 YYNGEE. The CDR3 protein is CASSVTGASTEAFF. CDR3 DNA: TGTGCCAGCAGCGTGACTGGGGCTAGCACTGAAGCTTTCTTT.

There are a few counts of this clone. This chain connects TRBV4-3 to TRBJ2-7; 10 bases are shared with TRBD1. This CDR3 comprises 15 residues. Unmatched junction bases numbered 3, after V lost 2 bases and J lost 2 bases. CDR1 is LGHNA and CDR2 is YSLEER in the germline V gene. The CDR3 spells CASSQQDRGTYEQYF. CDR3 DNA sequence: TGCGCCAGCAGCCAACAGGACAGGGGGACCTACGAGCAGTACTTC.

The chain is built from TRBV4-1 and TRBJ2-7, with 7 positions matching TRBD1. This CDR3 has 16 amino acids. Germline CDR1 MGHRA, CDR2 YSYEKL. V lost 1 base to trimming and J lost 3 bases; unmatched junction nucleotides: 9. The CDR3 here is CASSQGAGGLDYEQYF. The CDR3 nucleotides are TGCGCCAGCAGCCAAGGGGCAGGGGGATTAGACTACGAGCAGTACTTC.

The table lists this clone with a few counts. The chain uses TRBV10-3 and TRBJ1-1; the D gene is possibly TRBD1 (5 bases). The CDR3 sequence is 14 residues long. Germline V CDR1 and CDR2: ENHRY, SYGVKD. V lost 11 bases to trimming and J lost 1 base, with 17 bases between them. The DNA of the CDR3 is TGTGCCGCATCACCGGGACTGCAGAACACTGAAGCTTTCTTT. Protein: CAASPGLQNTEAFF.

DNA for the CDR3: TGTGCCAGCAGCGTAGGAGGACATACAAACACTGAAGCTTTCTTT. Its translation is CASSVGGHTNTEAFF. This chain links TRBV9 with TRBJ1-1; perhaps TRBD1 as D (5 bases). CDR1 is SGDLS, CDR2 YYNGEE, per germline. V was clipped by 0 bases and J by 2 bases, with 11 bases between them. The CDR3 is 15 residues long.

The chain combines TRBV5-1 with TRBJ2-3; TRBD2 is a possible D gene (6 bases). The CDR3 is made up of 15 amino acids. CDR1 SGHRS and CDR2 YFSETQ come from the germline V gene. Trimming removed 0 bases from V and 4 bases from J, with 12 bases in between. The CDR3 reads CASSLALGGPDTQYF. DNA of the CDR3: TGCGCCAGCAGCTTGGCCCTCGGAGGGCCAGATACGCAGTATTTT.

The V call is TRBV13, the J call TRBJ1-3; 7 bases fit TRBD1. J lost 10 bases, V lost 4 bases, and 13 bases had no gene match. The CDR3 consists of 15 residues. CDR1 and CDR2 (germline): PRHDT, FYEKMQ (reference sequence). DNA for the CDR3: TGTGCCAGCAGCTCCGGACAGGAGTCTCTTCAGACCATATATTTT. This sequence encodes CASSSGQESLQTIYF.